This TCR beta chain is from a study of identifying expanded T cells in peripheral blood. Trimming cost V 3 bases and J 6 bases; bases outside gene matches: 5. The CDR3 contains 14 residues. Looked up from germline, CDR1 is MNHEY and CDR2 is SMNVEV (reference sequence). TCRdb's copy holds only in-frame clones and misses some; the assay was immunoSEQ multiplex PCR. The sample holds about 58,000 clones, roughly 87% seen once. The sample consisted of blood. V gene TRBV27 combines with J gene TRBJ2-1; 7 bases fit TRBD2. This receptor was taken from a person aged 18-69 years in good health. CDR3 amino acids: CASSFGPSGNEQFF. The CDR3 bases are TGTGCCAGCAGTTTTGGTCCTAGCGGCAATGAGCAGTTCTTC.